There are a few counts of the clone carrying this TCR beta chain. Its matching antigen is unknown. This entry belongs to a study of blood T cells in healthy people across ages. Study-level results: The study found more naive CD4+ cells and higher diversity in long-lived than aged donors.

Researchers report isolating at least 6.5 million PBMCs per sample. Combining a sample-barcoded 5' primer with a J-beta primer mix, a second PCR ran for about 7 to 12 cycles. Using its own MiXCR run on the 5' RACE reads, TCRdb lists one record per CDR3 protein. Of 1.5 million to 2 million distinct CDR3 sequences listed, approximately 39% are singletons. The receptor was isolated from a human donor in good health. Sequencing input: blood.

CDR3 in amino acids: CASSQLSGGVPDEQYF. For the CDR3, the DNA is TGTGCCAGCAGCCAACTTAGCGGGGGGGTTCCCGACGAGCAGTACTTC. The genes are TRBV7-2 and TRBJ2-7, with 11 nucleotides matching TRBD2. The V segment lost 5 bases and the J segment 5 bases; nucleotides outside the gene matches: 11. Looked up from germline, CDR1 is SGHTA and CDR2 is FQGNSA. CDR3 length equals 16 residues.